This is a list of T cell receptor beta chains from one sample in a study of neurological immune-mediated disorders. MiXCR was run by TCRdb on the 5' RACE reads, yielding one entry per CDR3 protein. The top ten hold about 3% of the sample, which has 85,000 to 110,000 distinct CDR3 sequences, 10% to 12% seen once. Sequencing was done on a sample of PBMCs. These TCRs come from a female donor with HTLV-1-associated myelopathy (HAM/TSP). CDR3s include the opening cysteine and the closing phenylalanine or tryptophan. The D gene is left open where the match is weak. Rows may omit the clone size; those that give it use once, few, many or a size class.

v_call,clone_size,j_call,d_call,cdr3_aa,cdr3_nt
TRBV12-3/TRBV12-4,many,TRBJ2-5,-,CASSLGYSRGAFQETQYF,TGTGCCAGCAGTTTAGGATATTCTCGGGGGGCCTTCCAAGAGACCCAGTACTTC
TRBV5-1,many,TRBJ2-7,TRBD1,CASRGTALRNYEQYF,TGCGCCAGCAGGGGGACAGCCCTACGTAACTACGAGCAGTACTTC
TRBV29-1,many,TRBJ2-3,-,CSVPWNTDTQYF,TGCAGCGTCCCTTGGAACACAGATACGCAGTATTTT
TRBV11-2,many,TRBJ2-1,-,CASSLEGGPGYEQFF,TGTGCCAGCAGCTTAGAGGGGGGGCCGGGTTATGAGCAGTTCTTC
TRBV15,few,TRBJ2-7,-,CATSRGRGGGSGYEQYF,TGTGCCACCAGCAGAGGTCGGGGTGGCGGCAGCGGCTACGAGCAGTACTTC
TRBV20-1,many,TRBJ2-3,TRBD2,CSARGLAGTDTQYF,TGCAGTGCTAGAGGCCTAGCGGGCACAGATACGCAGTATTTT
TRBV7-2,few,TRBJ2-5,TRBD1,CASSLAALPDREQETQYF,TGTGCCAGCAGCTTAGCCGCCCTTCCAGACAGGGAGCAAGAGACCCAGTACTTC
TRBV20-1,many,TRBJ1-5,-,CSARVRYDQPQHF,TGCAGTGCTAGAGTAAGGTACGATCAGCCCCAGCATTTT
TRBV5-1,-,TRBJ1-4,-,CASSLLTGTTNEKLFF,TGCGCCAGCAGCTTGCTCACAGGAACAACTAATGAAAAACTGTTTTTT
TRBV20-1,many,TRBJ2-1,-,CSARDLAGTDEQFF,TGCAGTGCTAGAGATCTCGCGGGGACAGATGAGCAGTTCTTC
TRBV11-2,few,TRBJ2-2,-,CASSPTRGGTGELFF,TGTGCCAGCAGCCCAACCAGGGGCGGGACCGGGGAGCTGTTTTTT
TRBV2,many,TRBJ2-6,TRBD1,CASRLTGSMGGANVLTF,TGTGCCAGCAGATTGACAGGGTCGATGGGTGGGGCCAACGTCCTGACTTTC
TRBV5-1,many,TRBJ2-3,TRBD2,CASSLRIAGSTDTQYF,TGCGCCAGCAGCTTGAGGATAGCGGGGAGCACAGATACGCAGTATTTT
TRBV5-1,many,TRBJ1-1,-,CASSSGLNTEAFF,TGCGCCAGCAGCTCCGGCTTAAACACTGAAGCTTTCTTT
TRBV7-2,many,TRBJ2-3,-,CASSPTPGTQYF,TGTGCCAGCAGCCCGACGCCGGGTACGCAGTATTTT
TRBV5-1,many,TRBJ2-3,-,CASSLGGASSTDTQYF,TGCGCCAGCAGCTTGGGGGGCGCCTCTAGCACAGATACGCAGTATTTT
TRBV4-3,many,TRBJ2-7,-,CASSQGRGHRSYEQYF,TGCGCCAGCAGCCAAGGACGGGGACACCGCTCCTACGAGCAGTACTTC
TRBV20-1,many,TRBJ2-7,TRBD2,CSARTSSAEQYF,TGCAGTGCGCGGACTAGCTCTGCCGAGCAGTACTTC
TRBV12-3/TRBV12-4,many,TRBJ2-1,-,CASTPYRDSYNEQFF,TGTGCCAGCACCCCCTACCGGGACTCCTACAATGAGCAGTTCTTC
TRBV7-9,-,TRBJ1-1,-,CASSLVLGNTEAFF,TGTGCCAGCAGCTTAGTGCTAGGAAACACTGAAGCTTTCTTT
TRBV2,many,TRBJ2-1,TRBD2,CASRETSGAYNEQFF,TGTGCCAGCAGGGAGACTAGCGGGGCCTACAATGAGCAGTTCTTC
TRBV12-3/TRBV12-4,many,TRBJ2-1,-,CASRLGLDNEQFF,TGTGCCAGCAGGTTGGGGTTAGACAATGAGCAGTTCTTC
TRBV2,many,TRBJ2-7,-,CASSVTVSEQYF,TGTGCCAGCAGCGTGACAGTATCTGAGCAGTACTTC
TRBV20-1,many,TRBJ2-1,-,CSARDRGKGEQFF,TGCAGTGCTAGAGATCGGGGGAAGGGTGAGCAGTTCTTC
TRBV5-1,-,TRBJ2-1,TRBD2,CASSQTSGVPSYNEQFF,TGCGCCAGCAGCCAGACTAGCGGGGTGCCCTCCTACAATGAGCAGTTCTTC
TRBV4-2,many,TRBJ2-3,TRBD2,CASSQDSGGAFTDTQYF,TGTGCCAGCAGCCAGGATAGCGGGGGGGCCTTTACAGATACGCAGTATTTT
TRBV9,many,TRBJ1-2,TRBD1,CASSPEGTADYGYTF,TGTGCCAGCAGCCCCGAGGGGACAGCCGACTATGGCTACACCTTC
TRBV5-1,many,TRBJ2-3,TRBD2,CASRVTAGGRTDTQYF,TGCGCCAGCAGAGTTACAGCGGGGGGGCGGACAGATACGCAGTATTTT
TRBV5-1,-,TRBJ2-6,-,CASSGNRVGANVPTF,TGCGCCAGCAGCGGGAACAGGGTTGGGGCCAACGTCCCGACTTTC
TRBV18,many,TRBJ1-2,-,CASSQAGNYGYTF,TGTGCCAGCTCCCAGGCAGGGAACTATGGCTACACCTTC
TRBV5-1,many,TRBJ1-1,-,CASRHGGPVTEAFF,TGCGCCAGCCGTCACGGGGGGCCTGTCACTGAAGCTTTCTTT
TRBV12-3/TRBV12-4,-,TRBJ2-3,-,CASSSGAGGSGTDTQYF,TGTGCCAGCAGTTCCGGGGCAGGGGGGAGTGGGACAGATACGCAGTATTTT
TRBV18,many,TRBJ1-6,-,CASSLERKDSPLHF,TGTGCCAGCTCTCTAGAGCGTAAGGATTCACCCCTCCACTTT
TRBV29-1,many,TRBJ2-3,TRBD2,CSVEDRRAGAGTDTQYF,TGCAGCGTTGAAGATCGACGAGCGGGGGCCGGCACAGATACGCAGTATTTT
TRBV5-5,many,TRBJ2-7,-,CASSLDLAYSYEQYF,TGTGCCAGCAGCTTGGATCTCGCTTACTCCTACGAGCAGTACTTC
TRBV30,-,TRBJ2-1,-,CARSSSKYEQFF,TGTGCCCGGAGTAGTTCTAAGTATGAGCAGTTCTTC
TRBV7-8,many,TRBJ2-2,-,CASSISGTGELFF,TGTGCCAGCAGCATTAGCGGCACCGGGGAGCTGTTTTTT
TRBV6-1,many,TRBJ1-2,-,CASSPTGWDGYTF,TGTGCCAGCAGCCCCACAGGGTGGGACGGCTACACCTTC
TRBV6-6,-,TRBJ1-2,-,CATLRDTGYGYTF,TGTGCCACCCTCCGGGACACCGGCTATGGCTACACCTTC
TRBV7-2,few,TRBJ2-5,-,CASSLVGLASHRTQYF,TGTGCCAGCAGCTTAGTTGGGCTAGCGAGCCATAGGACCCAGTACTTC
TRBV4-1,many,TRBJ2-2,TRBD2,CASSQLSGVRAGELFF,TGCGCCAGCAGCCAACTCAGCGGGGTCAGGGCCGGGGAGCTGTTTTTT
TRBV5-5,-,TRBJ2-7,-,CASSLDTSSVYEQYF,TGTGCCAGCAGCTTGGATACTTCCTCGGTCTACGAGCAGTACTTC
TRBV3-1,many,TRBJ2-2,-,CASSENKPYAGELFF,TGTGCCAGCAGCGAAAACAAGCCTTATGCCGGGGAGCTGTTTTTT
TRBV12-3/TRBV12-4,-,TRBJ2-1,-,CASSLEILGQRTVEQFF,TGTGCCAGCAGTTTAGAAATACTTGGACAGCGTACGGTTGAGCAGTTCTTC
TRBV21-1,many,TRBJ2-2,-,CASSKGPRDPAAGELFF,TGTGCCAGCAGCAAAGGGCCCCGAGACCCTGCCGCCGGGGAGCTGTTTTTT
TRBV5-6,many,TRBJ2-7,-,CASSSGLGTYEQYF,TGTGCCAGCAGCTCCGGGCTGGGAACCTACGAGCAGTACTTC
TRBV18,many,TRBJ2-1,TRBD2,CASSGAGGQFF,TGTGCCAGCTCAGGAGCGGGGGGCCAGTTCTTC